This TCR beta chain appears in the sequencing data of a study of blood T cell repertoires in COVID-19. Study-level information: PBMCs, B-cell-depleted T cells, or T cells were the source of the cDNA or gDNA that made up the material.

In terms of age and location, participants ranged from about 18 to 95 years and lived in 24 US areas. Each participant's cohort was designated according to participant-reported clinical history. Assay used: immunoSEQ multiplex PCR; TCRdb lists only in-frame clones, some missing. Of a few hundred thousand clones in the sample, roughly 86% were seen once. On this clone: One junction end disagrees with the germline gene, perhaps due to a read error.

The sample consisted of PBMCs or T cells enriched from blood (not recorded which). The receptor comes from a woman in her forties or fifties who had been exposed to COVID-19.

CDR3 amino acids: CASSFEGSGGADF. The CDR3 nucleotides are TGCGCCAGCAGCTTTGAGGGTAGCGGGGGGGCTGACTTC. The V call is TRBV5-1, the J call TRBJ2-7; 11 bases match TRBD2. This CDR3 contains 13 residues. CDR1 and CDR2 from the germline V gene are SGHRS and YFSETQ.